The T cell receptor beta chain described here comes from a study of OX40 agonist ivuxolimab in advanced cancers. About the research overall: Three individuals attained partial responses, comprising one hepatocellular carcinoma case and two cutaneous melanoma cases.

Profiling relied on immunoSEQ multiplex PCR, and the TCRdb table lists in-frame clones only, not all of them. The sample yields over 50,000 clones, approximately 90% seen once. The length of the CDR3 is 11 residues. Germline CDR1 is DFQATT and CDR2 is SNEGSKA (reference sequence). V was cut by 5 bases and J by 6 bases, with 8 bases left in between. Study results and limitations: Part of the nonresponder group also had normalized T-cell clonal expansion that was low. There were, on average, more expanded clones in CD8+ T cells than in CD4+.

In regard to this clone: Its specificity is unknown.

The V call is TRBV20-1, the J call TRBJ2-1; D not resolved. This TCR came from an adult with an advanced solid tumor such as melanoma, head and neck, liver or kidney cancer. Material: CD4+ or CD8+ T cells sorted from blood, obtained in a trial of the OX40 agonist ivuxolimab. CDR3 region: CSASAGNEQFF. In DNA, the CDR3 is TGCAGTGCTTCAGCCGGCAATGAGCAGTTCTTC.